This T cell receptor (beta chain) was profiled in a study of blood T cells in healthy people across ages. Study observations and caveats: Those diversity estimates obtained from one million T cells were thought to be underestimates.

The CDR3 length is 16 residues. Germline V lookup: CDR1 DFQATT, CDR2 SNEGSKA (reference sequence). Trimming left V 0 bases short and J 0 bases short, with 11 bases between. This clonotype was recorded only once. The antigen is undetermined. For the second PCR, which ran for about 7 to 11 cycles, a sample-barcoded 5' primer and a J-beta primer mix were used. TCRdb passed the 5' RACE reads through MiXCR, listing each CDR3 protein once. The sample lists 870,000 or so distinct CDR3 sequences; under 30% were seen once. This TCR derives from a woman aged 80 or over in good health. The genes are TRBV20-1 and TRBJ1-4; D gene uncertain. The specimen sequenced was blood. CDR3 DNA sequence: TGCAGTGCTAGAGATAGGGAGGGCGCAACTAATGAAAAACTGTTTTTT. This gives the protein CSARDREGATNEKLFF.